Here is one TCR beta chain with its context. This CDR3 spans 14 amino acids. The V segment lost 3 bases and the J segment 6 bases; nucleotides outside the gene matches: 5. The germline gives CDR1 SNHLY, CDR2 FYNNEI. TCRdb re-analysed the RT-PCR reads in MiXCR, keeping a single row per CDR3 protein. The repertoire holds a few hundred thousand distinct CDR3 sequences, 38% seen once, with under 14% in the top ten. This entry belongs to a study of patients and donors after allogeneic stem cell transplantation. The TCR was taken from a human donor who was either an allogeneic HSCT recipient or a stem cell or donor lymphocyte infusion donor (not recorded which). It is not recorded whose cells these are; they may come from a transplant donor. Sequencing was carried out using blood, either unsorted or a sorted T cell fraction (not recorded which). The chain has TRBV2 and TRBJ2-3; 8 bases agree with TRBD1. The CDR3 bases are TGTGCCAGCAGTGAGCAGGGGGCAGGGGATACGCAGTATTTT. Translating gives CASSEQGAGDTQYF.